One and the same sample provided the 24 T cell receptor beta chains below, sequenced in a study of T cells in Graves' hyperthyroidism and ophthalmopathy (dated by TCRdb to the late 2010s). Library preparation was by multiplex PCR. The listed sequencing device is Illumina HiSeq 2000. TCR beta CDR3 regions were amplified from RNA transcripts. The TCR CDR3 was subjected to a first round of RT-PCR using the HTBI primer set and the Qiagen OneStep RT-PCR kit. Clones were called with MiXCR by TCRdb after fastp trimmed the public reads at Q25, and only in-frame beta chains were retained. Every distinct CDR3 protein forms one entry, paired with its most common genes and DNA. The table for this sample lists around 490,000 distinct CDR3 sequences; less than 20% of them were counted only once. The ten largest clones represent less than 55% of the sample. The sequencing input was blood. The receptors shown here come from a man aged 40-49 years with Graves' ophthalmopathy.

J is TRBJ1-6 and V is TRBV27; TRBD1 might be the D (5 bases). The CDR3 consists of 15 residues. Trimming removed 6 bases from V and 6 bases from J, with 15 bases in between. From germline, CDR1 is MNHEY and CDR2 SMNVEV (reference sequence). The CDR3 here is CASRLTGTGNSPLHF. In DNA form, the CDR3 reads TGTGCCAGCAGACTCACCGGGACTGGTAATTCACCCCTCCACTTT.

A few counts support this clonotype. Written as DNA, the CDR3 is TGCGCCAGCAGCTTGGCGAGCGGTCGCTCCTACAATGAGCAGTTCTTC. Translated, it gives CASSLASGRSYNEQFF. The chain couples TRBV5-1 to TRBJ2-1, with D possibly TRBD2 on 5 matching bases. CDR1 SGHRS and CDR2 YFSETQ come from the germline V gene. V dropped 0 bases and J dropped 0 bases, with 10 bases sitting between them. The CDR3 is made up of 16 amino acids.

The chain recombines TRBV5-1 with TRBJ2-2; no clear D. The CDR3 totals 15 residues. Germline CDR1 is SGHRS and CDR2 is YFSETQ. V lost 0 bases to trimming and J lost 1 base, with 7 bases between them. CDR3 sequence reads: CASSLAIGNTGELFF. In DNA, the CDR3 is TGCGCCAGCAGCTTGGCCATTGGGAACACCGGGGAGCTGTTTTTT.

This clonotype appeared many times. The CDR3 spells CASSDASRDYEQYF. CDR3 coding DNA: TGTGCCAGCAGTGATGCGTCTCGGGACTACGAGCAGTACTTC. The chain carries TRBV2 and TRBJ2-7; the D gene is possibly TRBD2 (5 bases). CDR3 length: 14 residues. The germline V and J ends were trimmed by 3 bases and 3 bases, with 12 bases remaining between them. The germline V gene encodes CDR1 SNHLY and CDR2 FYNNEI.

This clonotype has more than one count but fewer than ten. The CDR3 sequence is CASSRGQVNTGELFF. The CDR3 DNA is TGTGCCAGCAGCCGGGGACAGGTGAACACCGGGGAGCTGTTTTTT. This sequence joins TRBV4-2 and TRBJ2-2; the match to TRBD1 covers 8 bases. Germline loops: CDR1 LGHNA, CDR2 YNFKEQ. There are 15 residues in the CDR3. Trimming took 4 bases from V and 1 from J; bases not matched to a gene: 2.

This clonotype was seen repeatedly, ten times or more. The gene calls are TRBV18 and TRBJ2-2; the D call may be TRBD1 or TRBD2 (5 bases each). Trimming removed 3 bases at V and 2 bases at J, with 10 bases between. Germline CDR1 and CDR2: KGHSH and LQKENI. The CDR3 loop spans 15 amino acids. The CDR3 DNA is TGTGCCAGCTCACCTACTAGGGGAAACACCGGGGAGCTGTTTTTT. It translates to CASSPTRGNTGELFF.

This clonotype was counted only a few times. The chain has TRBV28 and TRBJ1-5, with TRBD1 matching 10 bases. The CDR3 sequence is 16 residues long. Germline CDR1 reads MDHEN; CDR2 reads SYDVKM. V was pared by 5 bases and J by 7 bases, with 11 bases of the junction left unmatched. The CDR3 DNA sequence: TGTGCCAGCAGTCGGGACAGGGGATACGGGGGACAGCCCCAGCATTTT. Protein product: CASSRDRGYGGQPQHF. Supplemented by reference TRBV28 and TRBJ1-5, the full variable domain reads DVKVTQSSRYLVKRTGEKVFLECVQDMDHENMFWYRQDPGLGLRLIYFSYDVKMKEKGDIPEGYSVSREKKERFSLILESASTNQTSMYLCASSRDRGYGGQPQHFGDGTRLSIL.

This clonotype has at least ten counts. V usage is TRBV12-3 or TRBV12-4 and J usage is TRBJ1-3; D uncertain. V gave up 0 bases and J gave up 2 bases, with 5 bases separating them. The CDR3 covers 14 residues. The CDR3 DNA follows: TGTGCCAGCAGTTTAGCCGGGGCTGGAAACACCATATATTTT. The encoded protein is CASSLAGAGNTIYF.

This clonotype was seen ten or more times. This chain links TRBV9 with TRBJ1-1; 8 bases are a match to TRBD1. This CDR3 is 15 amino acids long. Germline CDR1 SGDLS, CDR2 YYNGEE. Trimming removed 4 bases from V and 0 bases from J; junction bases left unmatched: 5. CDR3 in amino acids: CASSPRTGLNTEAFF. CDR3 coding DNA: TGTGCCAGCAGCCCTCGGACAGGGCTGAACACTGAAGCTTTCTTT.

The chain carries TRBV7-9 and TRBJ1-2, with 7 bases matching TRBD1. Germline values: CDR1 SEHNR, CDR2 FQNEAQ (reference sequence). This CDR3 has 15 amino acids. Trimming at V came to 4 bases and at J to 0 bases, leaving 5 bases not matched to a gene. The CDR3 sequence is CASSSRGSANYGYTF. For the CDR3, the DNA is TGTGCCAGCAGCTCCAGGGGGTCAGCTAACTATGGCTACACCTTC.

This clonotype was observed a handful of times. The rearrangement joins TRBV20-1 to TRBJ2-7, with D tentatively TRBD2 (6 bases). The V gene's germline CDR1 is DFQATT and CDR2 SNEGSKA (reference sequence). V lost 5 bases and J lost 2, with 16 bases in between. This CDR3 region has 14 residues. This CDR3 reads CSAPRIAVTYEQYF. The CDR3 nucleotides are TGCAGTGCTCCTCGGATAGCGGTGACCTACGAGCAGTACTTC.

This clonotype was seen ten or more times. This chain joins TRBV11-2 and TRBJ2-3, with D perhaps given as TRBD1 or TRBD2 (5 bases each). The CDR3 is 17 amino acids. Germline CDR1 reads SGHAT; CDR2 reads FQNNGV. V was pared by 6 bases and J by 0 bases, with 19 bases between. The CDR3 nucleotides are TGTGCCAGCAGTGAAATTTTGGGACGGACTAGCACAGATACGCAGTATTTT. Its translation: CASSEILGRTSTDTQYF.

The chain combines TRBV30 with TRBJ1-1; TRBD1 might be the D (5 bases). The CDR3 runs to 11 residues. The V gene lost 3 bases and the J gene lost 11 bases, with 13 bases spanning the gap. Germline CDR1 reads GTSNPN; CDR2 reads SVGIG (reference sequence). The CDR3 region is CAWREGPAAFF. CDR3 DNA: TGTGCCTGGAGGGAGGGGCCGGCGGCTTTCTTT. Full variable domain (remainder filled in from reference TRBV30 and TRBJ1-1): SQTIHQWPATLVQPVGSPLSLECTVEGTSNPNLYWYRQAAGRGLQLLFYSVGIGQISSEVPQNLSASRPQDRQFILSSKKLLLSDSGFYLCAWREGPAAFFGQGTRLTVV.

The chain joins TRBV20-1 to TRBJ2-2, with TRBD2 matching 7 bases. Germline V lookup: CDR1 DFQATT, CDR2 SNEGSKA (reference sequence). The CDR3 covers 14 residues. The ends lost 1 base at V and 5 bases at J; junction bases unmatched: 4. CDR3 in amino acids: CSARGGRWTGELFF. The CDR3 nucleotides read TGCAGTGCTAGAGGCGGGAGATGGACCGGGGAGCTGTTTTTT.

This chain connects TRBV7-2 to TRBJ2-2; possible D gene TRBD1, 5 bases. The germline V and J ends were trimmed by 4 bases and 6 bases, with 15 bases remaining between them. CDR3 length: 15 residues. CDR1 and CDR2 from the germline V gene are SGHTA and FQGNSA. The CDR3 DNA reads as TGTGCCAGCAGCTCCGCAGCAGGGTACGCCGGGGAGCTGTTTTTT. This sequence encodes CASSSAAGYAGELFF. Full variable domain (remainder filled in from reference TRBV7-2 and TRBJ2-2): GAGVSQSPSNKVTEKGKDVELRCDPISGHTALYWYRQSLGQGLEFLIYFQGNSAPDKSGLPSDRFSAERTGGSVSTLTIQRTQQEDSAVYLCASSSAAGYAGELFFGEGSRLTVL.

V is TRBV7-9 and J is TRBJ2-7, with unresolved D. This CDR3 is 13 amino acids long. With 0 bases removed from V and 7 bases from J, the gap between germline ends came to 10 bases. Germline loops: CDR1 SEHNR, CDR2 FQNEAQ (reference sequence). The CDR3: CASSLAGLGEQYF. Here the CDR3 DNA reads TGTGCCAGCAGCTTAGCAGGGCTGGGGGAGCAGTACTTC.

This clonotype has a count of ten or more. J is TRBJ1-2 and V is TRBV6-2 or TRBV6-3, with D perhaps matching TRBD1 (6 bases). Germline V gene sequence: CDR1 MNHEY, CDR2 SVGEGT. The CDR3 covers 17 residues. V was cut by 2 bases and J by 1 base, with 17 bases left in between. DNA of the CDR3: TGTGCCAGCAGTTACCGCCACGGACAGCTATATAACTATGGCTACACCTTC. Residues: CASSYRHGQLYNYGYTF.

This clonotype was detected a few times. The V and J genes are TRBV28 and TRBJ2-3; 10 positions match TRBD2. CDR1 and CDR2 (germline): MDHEN, SYDVKM. This CDR3 spans 19 amino acids. Germline trimming cut 4 bases from V and 4 bases from J; bases unmatched to any gene: 17. This CDR3 reads CASSSPLAGASRVADTQYF. The CDR3 DNA reads as TGTGCCAGCAGTTCGCCCCTAGCGGGAGCCTCACGGGTGGCAGATACGCAGTATTTT.

The rearrangement uses TRBV3-1 and TRBJ1-6; 7 nucleotides align to TRBD1. The junction had 5 bases not matched to a gene; V was cut back by 4 bases and J by 5 bases. CDR3 size: 15 residues. Germline CDR1 and CDR2: LGHDT and YNNKEL (reference sequence). The CDR3 nucleotides read TGTGCCAGCAGCCCCCGACAGGGTAATAATTCACCCCTCCACTTT. It yields the protein CASSPRQGNNSPLHF.

Many counts were recorded for this clonotype. The chain recombines TRBV6-6 with TRBJ2-1, with 7 nucleotides matching TRBD2. This CDR3 comprises 16 residues. Germline loops: CDR1 MNHNY, CDR2 SVGAGI (reference sequence). The V gene end was trimmed by 2 bases and the J gene end by 7 bases; junction bases not matched to a gene: 11. CDR3 protein: CASSYGGTAGGNEQFF. In DNA form, the CDR3 reads TGTGCCAGCAGTTACGGCGGGACCGCCGGGGGGAATGAGCAGTTCTTC.

This clonotype was recorded a few times. V is TRBV30 and J is TRBJ1-5; TRBD1 agrees at 8 bases. CDR1 GTSNPN and CDR2 SVGIG come from the germline V gene (reference sequence). There are 15 residues in the CDR3. The V gene end was trimmed by 4 bases and the J gene end by 0 bases; junction bases not matched to a gene: 5. The CDR3 bases are TGTGCCTGGACCGTGACAGGGGTTAGCAATCAGCCCCAGCATTTT. This gives the protein CAWTVTGVSNQPQHF. The variable domain in full, with the rest retrieved from reference TRBV30 and TRBJ1-5, is SQTIHQWPATLVQPVGSPLSLECTVEGTSNPNLYWYRQAAGRGLQLLFYSVGIGQISSEVPQNLSASRPQDRQFILSSKKLLLSDSGFYLCAWTVTGVSNQPQHFGDGTRLSIL.

The table lists this clonotype with a few counts. Here the CDR3 DNA reads TGCGCCAGCGCTTTCGGACAGTCGAATGGCTACACCTTC. Its translation: CASAFGQSNGYTF. The chain recombines TRBV5-1 with TRBJ1-2; D might be TRBD1 (6 bases). Germline V lookup: CDR1 SGHRS, CDR2 YFSETQ. Trimming pared 7 bases from V and 6 bases from J, leaving 16 bases between. This CDR3 region has 13 residues.

This clonotype was seen many times. This rearrangement joins TRBV7-2 to TRBJ2-4; perhaps TRBD2 as D (6 bases). V lost 3 bases and J 7 bases, leaving 10 bases between the germline ends. This CDR3 has 13 residues. Germline V lookup: CDR1 SGHTA, CDR2 FQGNSA. Here the CDR3 reads CASSFSGENIQYF. CDR3 in DNA: TGTGCCAGCAGCTTTTCGGGGGAGAACATTCAGTACTTC.

This clonotype appeared a few times. The J gene is TRBJ1-1, the V gene TRBV11-2; D unresolved. The CDR3 spans 13 residues. CDR1 is SGHAT, CDR2 FQNNGV, per germline. The ends were cut back, 6 bases at V and 0 bases at J, with 8 bases in the middle. The CDR3 DNA reads as TGTGCCAGCAGGCTCAGGCTGAACACTGAAGCTTTCTTT. It yields the protein CASRLRLNTEAFF. The full variable domain, with the rest looked up from reference TRBV11-2 and TRBJ1-1, is EAGVAQSPRYKIIEKRQSVAFWCNPISGHATLYWYQQILGQGPKLLIQFQNNGVVDDSQLPKDRFSAERLKGVDSTLKIQPAKLEDSAVYLCASRLRLNTEAFFGQGTRLTVV.